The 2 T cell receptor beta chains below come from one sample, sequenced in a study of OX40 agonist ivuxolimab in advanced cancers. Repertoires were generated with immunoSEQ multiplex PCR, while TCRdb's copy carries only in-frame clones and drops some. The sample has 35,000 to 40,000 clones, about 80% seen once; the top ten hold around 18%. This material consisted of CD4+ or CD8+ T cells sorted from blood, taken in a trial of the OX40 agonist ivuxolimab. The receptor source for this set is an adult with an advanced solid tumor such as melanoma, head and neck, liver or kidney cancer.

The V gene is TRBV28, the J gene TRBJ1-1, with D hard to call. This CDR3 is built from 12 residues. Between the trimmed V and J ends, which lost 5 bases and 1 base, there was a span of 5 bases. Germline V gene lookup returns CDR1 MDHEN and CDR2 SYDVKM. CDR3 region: CASSQTNTEAFF. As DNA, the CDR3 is TGTGCCAGCAGTCAAACGAACACTGAAGCTTTCTTT.

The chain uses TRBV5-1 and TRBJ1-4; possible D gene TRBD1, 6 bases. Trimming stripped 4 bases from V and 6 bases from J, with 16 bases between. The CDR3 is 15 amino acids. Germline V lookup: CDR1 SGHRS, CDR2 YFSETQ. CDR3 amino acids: CASSPHRDQDEKLFF. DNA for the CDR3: TGCGCCAGCAGCCCACACAGGGACCAGGATGAAAAACTGTTTTTT.